The 8 T cell receptor beta chains presented below share a single source sample, sequenced in a study of blood T cell repertoires in COVID-19. This table comes from immunoSEQ multiplex PCR, and its TCRdb copy is limited to in-frame clones, with some not included. The sample yields more than 95,000 clones, roughly 81% seen once. Sequencing was performed on peripheral blood. These receptors were obtained from a woman in her seventies with acute or convalescent COVID-19.

This clone showed up just a few times. V and J are TRBV7-9 and TRBJ1-5; D possibly corresponds to TRBD1 (6 bases). V shed 6 bases and J shed 0 bases, with 9 bases lying between them. CDR1 SEHNR and CDR2 FQNEAQ come from the germline V gene (reference sequence). The CDR3 spans 14 residues. CDR3 in amino acids: CASSSDSSNQPQHF. The DNA for the CDR3 is TGTGCCAGCAGTTCGGACAGTAGCAATCAGCCCCAGCATTTT.

The chain recombines TRBV4-2 with TRBJ1-4; weak D call: TRBD1 (6 bases). The CDR3 runs 15 residues. V was cut by 4 bases and J by 5 bases, with 14 bases left in between. The germline CDR1 and CDR2 sequences are LGHNA and YNFKEQ. This CDR3 is CASSPKQGGNEKLFF. In DNA, the CDR3 is TGTGCCAGCAGCCCGAAACAGGGAGGGAATGAAAAACTGTTTTTT.

This clone was counted between two and nine times. CDR3 nucleotide sequence: TGTGCCAGCAGCCACTCAGGATGGGACACTAACAATGAGCAGTTCTTC. It is translated as CASSHSGWDTNNEQFF. The chain couples TRBV14 to TRBJ2-1, with D possibly matching TRBD1 (6 bases). Germline CDR1 is SGHDN and CDR2 is FVKESK. Between the trimmed V and J ends, which lost 3 bases and 5 bases, there was a span of 17 bases. The CDR3 length is 16 residues.

The CDR3 region is CASRRDRGQETQYF. CDR3 nucleotides: TGTGCCAGCAGGCGGGACAGGGGGCAAGAGACCCAGTACTTC. V is TRBV2 and J is TRBJ2-5; 11 bases are a match to TRBD1. The CDR3 has 14 residues. V gave up 6 bases and J gave up 2 bases; unmatched junction bases: 2. The V gene's germline CDR1 is SNHLY and CDR2 FYNNEI.

The rearrangement links TRBV6-2 or TRBV6-3 to TRBJ2-3; D gene uncertain. The CDR3 sequence is 15 residues long. CDR1 and CDR2 from the germline V gene are MNHEY and SVGEGT. The V end was cut by 6 bases, the J end by 0 bases, with 13 bases between. CDR3 sequence: CASSEDGLSTDTQYF. Here the CDR3 DNA reads TGTGCCAGCAGCGAGGATGGCCTTAGCACAGATACGCAGTATTTT.

J is TRBJ2-7 and V is TRBV6-2 or TRBV6-3; perhaps TRBD2 as D (5 bases). CDR1 MNHEY and CDR2 SVGEGT come from the germline V gene. The CDR3 is 16 residues long. V lost 5 bases to trimming and J lost 2 bases, with 19 bases between them. This chain's CDR3 is CASSTDYYSYTYEQYF. DNA of the CDR3: TGTGCCAGCAGTACCGACTACTATTCCTACACCTACGAGCAGTACTTC.

The rearrangement uses TRBV7-2 and TRBJ1-2; the D gene is possibly TRBD1 (6 bases). Deletions cut 3 bases from V and 8 bases from J, with 7 bases between. Germline values: CDR1 SGHTA, CDR2 FQGNSA. The CDR3 is 11 residues long. Here the CDR3 DNA reads TGTGCCAGCAGCTTCGACAGGGGCTACACCTTC. It yields the protein CASSFDRGYTF.

V gene TRBV4-2 combines with J gene TRBJ2-1, with 13 bases aligning to TRBD2. The CDR3 covers 15 residues. The V gene end was trimmed by 3 bases and the J gene end by 9 bases; junction bases not matched to a gene: 5. Germline lookup yields CDR1 LGHNA and CDR2 YNFKEQ. CDR3 loop: CASSHGLAGESEQFF. The CDR3 DNA is TGTGCCAGCAGCCACGGACTAGCGGGAGAAAGTGAGCAGTTCTTC.